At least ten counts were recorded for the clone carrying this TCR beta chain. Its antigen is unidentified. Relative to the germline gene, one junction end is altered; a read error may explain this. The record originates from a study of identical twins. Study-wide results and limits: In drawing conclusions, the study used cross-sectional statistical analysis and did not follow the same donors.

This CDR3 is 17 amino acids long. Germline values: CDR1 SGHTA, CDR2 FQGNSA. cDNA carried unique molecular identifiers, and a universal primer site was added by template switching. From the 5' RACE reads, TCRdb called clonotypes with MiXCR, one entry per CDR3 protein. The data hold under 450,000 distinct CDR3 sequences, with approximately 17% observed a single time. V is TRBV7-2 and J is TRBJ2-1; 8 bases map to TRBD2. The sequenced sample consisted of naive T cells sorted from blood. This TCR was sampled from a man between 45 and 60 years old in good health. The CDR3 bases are TGTGCCAGCAGCTTATTTTTTTCGGCGGGAGGAGGCTATGAGCAGCTCTTC. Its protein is CASSLFFSAGGGYEQLF.